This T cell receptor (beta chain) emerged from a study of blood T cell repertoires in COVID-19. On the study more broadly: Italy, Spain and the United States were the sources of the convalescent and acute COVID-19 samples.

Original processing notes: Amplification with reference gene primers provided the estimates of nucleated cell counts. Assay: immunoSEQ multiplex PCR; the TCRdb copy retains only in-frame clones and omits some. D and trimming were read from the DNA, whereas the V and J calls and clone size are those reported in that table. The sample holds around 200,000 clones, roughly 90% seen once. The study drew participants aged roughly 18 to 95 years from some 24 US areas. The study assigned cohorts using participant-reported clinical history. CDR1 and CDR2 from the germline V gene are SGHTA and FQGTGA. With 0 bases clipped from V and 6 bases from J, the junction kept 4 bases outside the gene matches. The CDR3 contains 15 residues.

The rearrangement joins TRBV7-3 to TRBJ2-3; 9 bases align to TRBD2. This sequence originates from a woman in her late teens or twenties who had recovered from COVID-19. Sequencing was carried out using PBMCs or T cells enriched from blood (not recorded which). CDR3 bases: TGTGCCAGCAGCTTAACGGCGGGAGGGCCGGATACGCAGTATTTT. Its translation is CASSLTAGGPDTQYF.